This is a list of T cell receptor beta chains from one sample in a study of memory CD4+ T cells and cytomegalovirus serostatus. Sequenced by immunoSEQ multiplex PCR; TCRdb stores in-frame clones only, minus some. The sample shows 40,000 or so clones, roughly three quarters of them seen only once. Sequencing was done on a sample of memory CD4+ T cells from blood. Receptor source: an adult in good health and CMV-seronegative. Each CDR3 is given with its conserved first and last residue. The order of the fields is clone size, J gene, V gene, D gene, CDR3 protein, CDR3 DNA. A D gene is named only where the DNA matches it firmly. The size of a clone is reported for some rows only, either as once, few or many, or as a class for expanded clones.

NA TRBJ2-5 TRBV19 TRBD2 CASSASGYGGETQYF TGTGCCAGTAGCGCTAGCGGCTACGGGGGAGAGACCCAGTACTTC
NA TRBJ2-1 TRBV2 TRBD2 CASRGLVGGNEQFF TGTGCCAGCAGGGGACTAGTAGGCGGCAATGAGCAGTTCTTC
NA TRBJ2-3 TRBV9 NA CASSVTDGGTDTQYF TGTGCCAGCAGCGTAACCGACGGGGGCACAGATACGCAGTATTTT
few TRBJ1-2 TRBV5-6 NA CASTPITRVDGYTF TGTGCCAGCACCCCTATCACGAGGGTGGATGGCTACACCTTC
NA TRBJ2-3 TRBV5-4 NA CASRRTDTDTQYF TGTGCCAGCAGACGGACAGACACAGATACGCAGTATTTT
NA TRBJ1-5 TRBV19 NA CASRQEALGPQHF TGTGCCAGTAGACAGGAAGCGCTCGGGCCCCAGCATTTT
NA TRBJ2-5 TRBV2 NA CASSKQPPETQYF TGTGCCAGCAGTAAACAGCCCCCCGAGACCCAGTACTTC
NA TRBJ1-1 TRBV14 NA CASSQEWGRSAEAFF TGTGCCAGCAGCCAAGAGTGGGGTAGAAGTGCTGAAGCTTTCTTT
few TRBJ2-1 TRBV27 TRBD2 CASSLKGRLAGYNEQFF TGTGCCAGCAGTCTAAAAGGACGACTAGCGGGATACAATGAGCAGTTCTTC
NA TRBJ1-5 TRBV7-3 NA CASSPTSNQPQHF TGTGCCAGCAGCCCTACAAGCAATCAGCCCCAGCATTTT
NA TRBJ1-1 TRBV2 NA CASSEAGDTEAFF TGTGCCAGCAGCGAAGCGGGGGACACTGAAGCTTTCTTT
NA TRBJ1-3 TRBV6-6 TRBD1 CASSLGTGKGNTIYF TGTGCCAGCAGTTTAGGGACAGGGAAAGGAAACACCATATATTTT
NA TRBJ2-5 TRBV15 NA CATSLDISTETQYF TGTGCCACCAGTCTGGACATTTCAACGGAGACCCAGTACTTC
NA TRBJ2-3 TRBV5-6 NA CASSLATVPSTDTQYF TGTGCCAGCAGCTTGGCAACGGTCCCTAGCACAGATACGCAGTATTTT
NA TRBJ2-7 TRBV15 TRBD1 CATSRGQGGYEQYF TGTGCCACCAGCCGAGGACAGGGAGGCTACGAGCAGTACTTC
few TRBJ2-5 TRBV11-2 TRBD2 CASSVGVAGVGETQYF TGTGCCAGCAGCGTAGGGGTAGCGGGAGTGGGAGAGACCCAGTACTTC
NA TRBJ2-4 TRBV9 TRBD1 CASNPTGGKNIQYF TGTGCCAGCAACCCGACAGGGGGGAAGAACATTCAGTACTTC
few TRBJ1-2 TRBV5-5 TRBD1 CASSYTGQGKGYTF TGTGCCAGCAGCTATACCGGACAGGGGAAGGGCTACACCTTC
once TRBJ2-3 TRBV7-8 NA CASSLYPTGRGTQYF TGTGCCAGCAGCTTATATCCCACGGGTCGGGGTACGCAGTATTTT
few TRBJ1-1 TRBV2 NA CASSGTVGEAFF TGTGCCAGCAGTGGGACAGTGGGTGAAGCTTTCTTT
NA TRBJ2-3 TRBV5-4 TRBD2 CASSSGTSPDTQYF TGTGCCAGCAGCTCCGGGACTAGCCCAGATACGCAGTATTTT
NA TRBJ2-2 TRBV30 TRBD1 CAWSVRQGAGELFF TGTGCCTGGAGTGTCAGGCAGGGGGCCGGGGAGCTGTTTTTT
NA TRBJ2-7 TRBV11-3 TRBD1 CASSFQDRGSYEQYF TGTGCCAGCAGCTTCCAGGACAGGGGCTCCTACGAGCAGTACTTC
NA TRBJ2-3 TRBV9 TRBD2 CASSGVAGGGTDTQYF TGTGCCAGCAGCGGAGTGGCGGGAGGGGGCACAGATACGCAGTATTTT
NA TRBJ2-5 TRBV5-1 TRBD2 CASSLNPSGAQYF TGCGCCAGCAGCTTAAACCCTAGCGGGGCCCAGTACTTC
NA TRBJ2-4 TRBV13 TRBD1 CASNRGATKNIQYF TGTGCCAGCAACAGGGGGGCGACCAAAAACATTCAGTACTTC
NA TRBJ1-4 TRBV4-3 NA CASSQGSQNEKLFF TGCGCCAGCAGCCAAGGTTCTCAAAATGAAAAACTGTTTTTT
NA TRBJ1-1 TRBV25-1 NA CASKQGNTGWNTEAFF TGTGCCAGCAAACAGGGCAACACCGGATGGAACACTGAAGCTTTCTTT
NA TRBJ1-5 TRBV7-2 NA CASSLEPGGQPQHF TGTGCCAGCAGCTTAGAACCGGGCGGTCAGCCCCAGCATTTT
NA TRBJ2-1 TRBV5-4 TRBD2 CASSSGLAGGYEQFF TGTGCCAGCAGCTCCGGACTAGCGGGAGGCTATGAGCAGTTCTTC
NA TRBJ2-1 TRBV20-1 TRBD2 CSASGRDEQFF TGCAGTGCTAGCGGGAGGGATGAGCAGTTCTTC
once TRBJ2-1 TRBV4-3 TRBD2 CASSQEAGFNEQFF TGCGCCAGCAGCCAGGAAGCGGGATTCAATGAGCAGTTCTTC